Listed below are T cell receptor beta chains from one sample, sequenced in a study of T cell responses to AZD1222 COVID-19 vaccine. Clones were read by immunoSEQ multiplex PCR, and TCRdb kept only the in-frame ones, dropping some. The sample lists 95,000 to 150,000 clones, 90% occurring once. The source was peripheral blood, collected on day 0 of AZD1222 vaccination. These receptor sequences come from an adult in good health. Each CDR3 is given with its conserved first and last residue. Expanded clones get a size class; other rows say once, few or many, or leave the size out.

V	size	J	CDR3
TRBV18	.	TRBJ2-3	CASSPGLAGTDTQYF
TRBV7-8	.	TRBJ1-5	CASSLRFGQTNQPQHF
TRBV5-1	.	TRBJ1-1	CASSLGDTEAFF
TRBV5-1	.	TRBJ1-6	CASSLEGRGENSPLHF
TRBV20-1	.	TRBJ2-7	CSASSLVRNLYEQYF
TRBV19	.	TRBJ2-5	CASSPSRGAETQYF
TRBV28	.	TRBJ1-1	CASSLGRETEAFF
TRBV10-2	.	TRBJ2-1	CASNLSGRGEQFF
TRBV5-1	.	TRBJ1-4	CASSFQGAAGEKLFF
TRBV5-1	.	TRBJ2-1	CASTRDGNQRAAAEEQFF
TRBV3-1/TRBV3-2	.	TRBJ1-5	CASSGLGNQPQHF
TRBV24-1	.	TRBJ1-4	CATSDPRGTNEKLFF
TRBV19	once	TRBJ2-3	CASTKIWDRGTDTQYF
TRBV10-2	once	TRBJ2-7	CASSEFVTGYEQYF
TRBV7-2	.	TRBJ1-3	CASSLVLTSSGNTIYF
TRBV6-8	.	TRBJ2-2	CASTGAGKGTGELFF
TRBV5-1	.	TRBJ2-7	CASSLLGYEQYF
TRBV5-5	few	TRBJ2-7	CASRETGVVYEQYF
TRBV2	.	TRBJ2-7	CASSPTRSGSRYYEQYF
TRBV4-1	.	TRBJ1-1	CASSLPGLERTEAFF
TRBV3-1/TRBV3-2	.	TRBJ1-2	CASSQNRGDYGYTF
TRBV25-1	.	TRBJ2-2	CASRGTSGQVNTGELFF
TRBV27	.	TRBJ2-1	CASSFNQGPNEQFF
TRBV29-1	.	TRBJ2-3	CSVVGQGTDTQYF
TRBV7-9	.	TRBJ2-1	CASSSPAGGGFIYNEQFF
TRBV7-2	.	TRBJ2-3	CASSLSPAGRHDTQYF
TRBV27	.	TRBJ2-7	CASSLRPPALGTYEQYF
TRBV6-6	.	TRBJ1-5	CASSAETGGNQPQHF
TRBV5-4	.	TRBJ2-7	CASSPSGSAYEQYF
TRBV6-5	.	TRBJ1-1	CAGGHSNTEAFF
TRBV19	.	TRBJ2-5	CASRDLAGDVETQYF
TRBV27	.	TRBJ2-6	CASSPAQSGANVLTF
TRBV7-9	.	TRBJ2-7	CASSLQTGIGVSTYF
TRBV7-3	once	TRBJ2-1	CASSSGLGAINEQFF
TRBV14	once	TRBJ2-7	CASSQGGLAGFPIYEQYF
TRBV25-1	.	TRBJ1-1	CASSGVNTEAFF
TRBV11-3	.	TRBJ2-1	CASTEGPYNEQFF
TRBV19	few	TRBJ1-5	CASSSNDYSNQPQHF
TRBV9	.	TRBJ2-3	CASSVSPSADTQYF
TRBV11-2	.	TRBJ2-1	CASSLSFDEQFF
TRBV2	.	TRBJ2-3	CASSLGQALTQYF
TRBV6-1	.	TRBJ1-6	CASSGPPGQGNSPLHF
TRBV19	.	TRBJ2-7	CASSASRVEQYF
TRBV19	.	TRBJ2-7	CASSIVAGDLYEQYF
TRBV28	.	TRBJ1-5	CASSPGNINQPQHF
TRBV4-1	.	TRBJ2-1	CASSQQGSRYNEQFF
TRBV5-6	.	TRBJ2-7	CASSLGGGLEQYF